This TCR beta chain was found in a study of blood T cell repertoires in COVID-19. TCRdb's table, derived via immunoSEQ multiplex PCR, lists solely in-frame clones and lacks some. The sample lists more than 60,000 clones; roughly nine tenths were seen once. The CDR3 is 15 residues long. Losses at the gene ends were 2 bases for V and 3 bases for J; bases not matched to a gene: 3. CDR1 is MNHEY, CDR2 SVGAGI, per germline. The receptor was derived from a woman at least 80 years old with active or convalescent COVID-19. Material for sequencing was peripheral blood. The chain carries TRBV6-5 and TRBJ2-2; 7 bases align to TRBD2. CDR3: CASSYGLADTGELFF. CDR3 sequence (DNA): TGTGCCAGCAGTTACGGTCTAGCGGACACCGGGGAGCTGTTTTTT.